The present TCR beta chain was sequenced within a study of blood T cell repertoires in COVID-19. The wider study: There were acute and convalescent COVID-19 samples, and they came from the United States, Italy and Spain. Nucleic acid was either cDNA or gDNA, and it came from T cells, B-cell-depleted T cells, or PBMCs.

Trimming shortened V by 1 base and J by 7 bases, and 15 bases separated the two germline ends. Germline V lookup: CDR1 SGHNT, CDR2 YYREEE (reference sequence). The CDR3 consists of 14 residues. Original methodology: Scientists estimated how many nucleated cells there were by amplifying reference gene primers. Produced via immunoSEQ multiplex PCR; TCRdb's table is partial and in-frame only. V, J and clone size were drawn from that table, and D and trimming were deduced from the DNA. The sample gives 73,000 or so clones, more than 85% of which show up once; around 13% is in the top ten. J is TRBJ2-7 and V is TRBV5-4; D may be TRBD2 (7 bases). The receptor was derived from a human donor with active COVID-19. The donor label of this sample is uncertain. Material for sequencing was peripheral blood. For the CDR3, the DNA is TGTGCCAGCAGCTTGTGGGGGGCCGGGGGGGAGCAGTACTTC. This codes for CASSLWGAGGEQYF.